This section outlines one T cell receptor beta chain sequence together with its context. Antigen unknown. The sample is drawn from a study of graft-versus-host responses after intestinal transplantation. Broader study findings: GvH clones occurred in recipient marrow; some first appeared in ileum or blood. Circulating GvH clones peaking coincided with falling HvG clones soon after transplant.

The length of the CDR3 is 13 residues. V was clipped by 7 bases and J by 2 bases, with 14 bases between them. The germline gives CDR1 SQVTM, CDR2 ANQGSEA. Method: immunoSEQ multiplex PCR; TCRdb's copy keeps in-frame clones and lacks some. The sample carries some 140,000 clones, approximately 92% recorded once. The receptor was derived from a human donor who received an intestinal transplant. The chain uses TRBV29-1 and TRBJ2-5; the D gene is possibly TRBD2 (6 bases). The material sequenced was unstimulated CD4+ T cells sorted from spleen or lymph node cells, taken before intestinal transplant. As DNA, the CDR3 is TGCAGCGCTGGGGAGGCTATGCAAGAGACCCAGTACTTC. This codes for CSAGEAMQETQYF. The full variable domain, its missing parts supplied by reference TRBV29-1 and TRBJ2-5, is SAVISQKPSRDICQRGTSLTIQCQVDSQVTMMFWYRQQPGQSLTLIATANQGSEATYESGFVIDKFPISRPNLTFSTLTVSNMSPEDSSIYLCSAGEAMQETQYFGPGTRLLVL.